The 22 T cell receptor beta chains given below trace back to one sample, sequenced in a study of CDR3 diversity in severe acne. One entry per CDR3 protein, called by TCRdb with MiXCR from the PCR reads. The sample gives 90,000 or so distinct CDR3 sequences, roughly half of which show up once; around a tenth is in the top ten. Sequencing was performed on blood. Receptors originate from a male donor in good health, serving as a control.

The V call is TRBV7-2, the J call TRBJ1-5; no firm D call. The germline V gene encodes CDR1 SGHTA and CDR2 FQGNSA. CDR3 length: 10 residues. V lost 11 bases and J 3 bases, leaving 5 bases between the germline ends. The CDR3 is CAAPNQPQHF. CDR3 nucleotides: TGTGCCGCACCCAATCAGCCCCAGCATTTT.

The CDR3 loop reads CSVESGATYEQYF. The CDR3 nucleotides read TGCAGCGTTGAATCAGGGGCAACCTACGAGCAGTACTTC. The chain links TRBV29-1 to TRBJ2-7; D is perhaps TRBD1 (6 bases). This CDR3 has 13 amino acids. V was cut by 2 bases and J by 2 bases, with 10 bases left in between. CDR1 is SQVTM, CDR2 ANQGSEA, per germline.

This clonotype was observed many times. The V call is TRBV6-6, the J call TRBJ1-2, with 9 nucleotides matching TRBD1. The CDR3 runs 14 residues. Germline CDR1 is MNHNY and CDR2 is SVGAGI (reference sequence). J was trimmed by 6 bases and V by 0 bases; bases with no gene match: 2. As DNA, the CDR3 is TGTGCCAGCAGTTACTCGGACAGGGGCAATGGCTACACCTTC. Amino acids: CASSYSDRGNGYTF.

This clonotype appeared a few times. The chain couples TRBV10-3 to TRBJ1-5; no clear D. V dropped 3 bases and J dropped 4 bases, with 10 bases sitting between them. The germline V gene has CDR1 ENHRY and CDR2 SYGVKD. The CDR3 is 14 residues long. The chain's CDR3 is CAISEGPGNQPQHF. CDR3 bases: TGTGCCATCAGTGAAGGGCCAGGAAATCAGCCCCAGCATTTT.

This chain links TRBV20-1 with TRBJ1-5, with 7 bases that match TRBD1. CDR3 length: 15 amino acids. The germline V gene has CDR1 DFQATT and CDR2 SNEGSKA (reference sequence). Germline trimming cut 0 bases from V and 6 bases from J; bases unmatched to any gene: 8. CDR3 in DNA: TGCAGTGCTAGAGATATAGGGGGCTTCGGTCAGCCCCAGCATTTT. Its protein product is CSARDIGGFGQPQHF.

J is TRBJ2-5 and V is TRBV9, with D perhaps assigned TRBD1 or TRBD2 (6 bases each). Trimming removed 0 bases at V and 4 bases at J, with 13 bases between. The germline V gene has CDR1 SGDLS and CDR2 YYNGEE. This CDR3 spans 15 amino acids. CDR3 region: CASSVARGAGETQYF. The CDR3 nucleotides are TGTGCCAGCAGCGTAGCGAGGGGGGCCGGAGAGACCCAGTACTTC.

The chain's CDR3 is CASRSSGQSAVDTQYF. The CDR3 coding sequence is TGTGCCAGCAGATCTAGCGGGCAGAGCGCGGTAGATACGCAGTATTTT. The V and J genes are TRBV5-4 and TRBJ2-3; 8 bases align to TRBD2. V lost 5 bases and J lost 5; bases outside the gene matches: 13. The CDR3 runs 16 residues. Germline V lookup: CDR1 SGHNT, CDR2 YYREEE (reference sequence). Variable domain in full (rest from reference TRBV5-4 and TRBJ2-3): ETGVTQSPTHLIKTRGQQVTLRCSSQSGHNTVSWYQQALGQGPQFIFQYYREEENGRGNFPPRFSGLQFPNYSSELNVNALELDDSALYLCASRSSGQSAVDTQYFGPGTRLTVL.

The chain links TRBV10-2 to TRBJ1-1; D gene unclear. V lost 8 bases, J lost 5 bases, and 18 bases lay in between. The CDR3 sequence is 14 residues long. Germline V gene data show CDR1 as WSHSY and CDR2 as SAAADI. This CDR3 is CASSSGSGSTEAFF. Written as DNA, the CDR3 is TGCGCCAGCTCGTCGGGGTCGGGTTCAACTGAAGCTTTCTTT.

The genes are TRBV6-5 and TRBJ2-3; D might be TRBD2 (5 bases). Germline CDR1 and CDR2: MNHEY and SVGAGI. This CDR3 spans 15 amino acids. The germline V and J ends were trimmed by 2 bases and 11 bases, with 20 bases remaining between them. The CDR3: CASSYGSAAVYEQYF. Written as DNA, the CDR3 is TGTGCCAGCAGTTACGGGTCAGCGGCTGTATATGAGCAGTATTTT.

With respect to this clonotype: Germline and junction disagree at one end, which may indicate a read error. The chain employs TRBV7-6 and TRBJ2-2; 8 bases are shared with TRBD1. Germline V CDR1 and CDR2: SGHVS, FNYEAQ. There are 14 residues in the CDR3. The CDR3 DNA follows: TGTGCCAGCAGCTCGTACAGGGGGGCCGGGGAGCTGGTTTTT. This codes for CASSSYRGAGELVF. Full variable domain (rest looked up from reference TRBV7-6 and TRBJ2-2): GAGVSQSPRYKVTKRGQDVALRCDPISGHVSLYWYRQALGQGPEFLTYFNYEAQQDKSGLPNDRFSAERPEGSISTLTIQRTEQRDSAMYRCASSSYRGAGELVFGEGSRLTVL.

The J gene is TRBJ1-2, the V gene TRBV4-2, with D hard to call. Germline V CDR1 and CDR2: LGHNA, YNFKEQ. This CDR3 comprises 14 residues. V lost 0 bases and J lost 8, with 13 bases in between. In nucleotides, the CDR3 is TGTGCCAGCAGCCAAGATGCCATTCTAGGAGGCTACACCTTC. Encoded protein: CASSQDAILGGYTF.

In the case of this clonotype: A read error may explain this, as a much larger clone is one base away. CDR3 protein: CATSTWGQAIQYF. DNA for the CDR3: TGTGCCACCAGTACATGGGGACAGGCCATTCAGTACTTC. The rearrangement joins TRBV24-1 to TRBJ2-4; 8 nucleotides match TRBD1. V gave up 6 bases and J gave up 9 bases; unmatched junction bases: 6. The CDR3 contains 13 residues. CDR1 is KGHDR and CDR2 is SFDVKD in the germline V gene.

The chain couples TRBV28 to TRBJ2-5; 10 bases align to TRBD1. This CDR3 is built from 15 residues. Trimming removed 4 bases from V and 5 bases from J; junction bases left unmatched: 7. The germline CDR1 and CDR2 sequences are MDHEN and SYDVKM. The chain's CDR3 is CASSSGTGESETQYF. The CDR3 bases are TGTGCCAGCAGTTCCGGGACAGGGGAGTCCGAGACCCAGTACTTC. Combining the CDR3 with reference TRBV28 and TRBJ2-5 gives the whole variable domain DVKVTQSSRYLVKRTGEKVFLECVQDMDHENMFWYRQDPGLGLRLIYFSYDVKMKEKGDIPEGYSVSREKKERFSLILESASTNQTSMYLCASSSGTGESETQYFGPGTRLLVL.

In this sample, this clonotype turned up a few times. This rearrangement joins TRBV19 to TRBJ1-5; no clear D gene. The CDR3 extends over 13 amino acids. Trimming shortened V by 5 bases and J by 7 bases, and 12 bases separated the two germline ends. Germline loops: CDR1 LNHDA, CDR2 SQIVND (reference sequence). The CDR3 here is CASSGIIGQPQHF. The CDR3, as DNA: TGTGCCAGTAGTGGCATAATTGGACAGCCCCAGCATTTT. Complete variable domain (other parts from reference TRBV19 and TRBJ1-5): DGGITQSPKYLFRKEGQNVTLSCEQNLNHDAMYWYRQDPGQGLRLIYYSQIVNDFQKGDIAEGYSVSREKKESFPLTVTSAQKNPTAFYLCASSGIIGQPQHFGDGTRLSIL.

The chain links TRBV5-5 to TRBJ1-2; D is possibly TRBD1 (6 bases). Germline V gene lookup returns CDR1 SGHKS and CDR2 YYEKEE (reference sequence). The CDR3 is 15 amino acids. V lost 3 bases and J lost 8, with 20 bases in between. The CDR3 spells CASSSVKNRVSGYTF. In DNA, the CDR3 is TGTGCCAGCAGCTCAGTCAAGAACAGGGTGAGCGGCTACACCTTC.

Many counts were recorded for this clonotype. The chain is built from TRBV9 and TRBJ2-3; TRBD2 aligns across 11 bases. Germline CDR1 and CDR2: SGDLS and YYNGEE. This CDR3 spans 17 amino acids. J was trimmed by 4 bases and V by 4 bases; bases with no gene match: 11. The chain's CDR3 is CASSFSGGAEGPDTQYF. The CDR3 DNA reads TGTGCCAGCAGCTTTAGCGGGGGGGCCGAGGGCCCAGATACGCAGTATTTT.

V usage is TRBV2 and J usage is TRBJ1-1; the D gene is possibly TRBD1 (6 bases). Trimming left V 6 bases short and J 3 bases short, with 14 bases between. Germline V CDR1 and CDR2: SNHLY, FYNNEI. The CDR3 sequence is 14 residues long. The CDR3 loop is CASRGTRGHTEAFF. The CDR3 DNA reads TGTGCCAGCAGAGGTACCCGGGGGCACACTGAAGCTTTCTTT.

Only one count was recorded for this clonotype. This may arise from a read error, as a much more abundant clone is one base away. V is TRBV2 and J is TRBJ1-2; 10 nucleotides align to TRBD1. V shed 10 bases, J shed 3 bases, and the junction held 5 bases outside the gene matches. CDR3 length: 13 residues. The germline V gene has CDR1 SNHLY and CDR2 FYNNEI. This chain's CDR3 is CATRDRGDYGYTF. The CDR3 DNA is TGTGCCACCAGGGACAGGGGCGACTATGGCTACACCTTC.

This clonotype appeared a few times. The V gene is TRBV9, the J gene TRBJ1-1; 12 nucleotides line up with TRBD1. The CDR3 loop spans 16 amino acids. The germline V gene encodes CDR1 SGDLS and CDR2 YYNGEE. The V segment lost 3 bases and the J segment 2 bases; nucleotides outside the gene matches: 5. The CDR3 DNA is TGTGCCAGCAGCGCGACCGGGACAGGGGGCAACACTGAAGCTTTCTTT. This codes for CASSATGTGGNTEAFF.

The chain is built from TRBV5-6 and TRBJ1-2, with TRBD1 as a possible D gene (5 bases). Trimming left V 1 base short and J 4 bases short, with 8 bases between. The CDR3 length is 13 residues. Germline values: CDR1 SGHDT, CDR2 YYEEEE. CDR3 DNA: TGTGCCAGCAGCTTGTGGCAGGGCTATGGCTACACCTTC. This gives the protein CASSLWQGYGYTF.

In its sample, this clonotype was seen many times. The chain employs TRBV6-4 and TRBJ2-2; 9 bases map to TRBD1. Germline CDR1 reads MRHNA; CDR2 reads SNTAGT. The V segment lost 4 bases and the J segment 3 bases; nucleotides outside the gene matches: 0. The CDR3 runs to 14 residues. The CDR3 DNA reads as TGTGCCAGCAGTGGGACAGGGGACACCGGGGAGCTGTTTTTT. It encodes CASSGTGDTGELFF.

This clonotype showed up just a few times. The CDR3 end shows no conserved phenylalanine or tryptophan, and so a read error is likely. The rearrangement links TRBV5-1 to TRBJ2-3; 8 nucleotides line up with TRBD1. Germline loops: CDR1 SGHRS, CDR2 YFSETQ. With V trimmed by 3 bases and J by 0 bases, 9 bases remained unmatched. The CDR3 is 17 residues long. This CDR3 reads CASSYTRGLWSTDTQYS. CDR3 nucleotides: TGCGCCAGCAGCTACACCAGGGGGCTGTGGAGCACAGATACGCAGTATTCT.